The rows below give T cell receptor beta chains drawn from one sample of a study of cytomegalovirus exposure and HLA in healthy donors. TCRdb keeps only in-frame clones here, not all; method: immunoSEQ multiplex PCR. In the table there are over 150,000 clones, roughly four fifths of which are singletons. Sequenced input: PBMCs. Receptor source: a woman aged 18-30 years in good health and CMV-seronegative. CDR3s include the opening cysteine and the closing phenylalanine or tryptophan. D genes are given only for firm matches. Size is omitted from some rows. Given values are once, few, many or a class for expanded clones.

>TRBV5-1|TRBJ1-3|.|.
TGCGCCAGCAGCAGGTCAGGATTGTCTGGAAACACCATATATTTT
CASSRSGLSGNTIYF
>TRBV6-1|TRBJ1-2|once|TRBD1
TGTGCCAGCAGATCCGGGACAGCGGATGGCTACACCTTC
CASRSGTADGYTF
>TRBV19|TRBJ2-1|.|TRBD2
TGTGCCAGTAGGGATACTAGCGGGAGGTACAATGAGCAGTTCTTC
CASRDTSGRYNEQFF
>TRBV7-2|TRBJ2-1|.|TRBD2
TGTGCCAGCAGCAACCTTGGACTAGCGGGAGATGAGCAGTTCTTC
CASSNLGLAGDEQFF
>TRBV11-2|TRBJ1-4|.|.
TGTGCCAGCAGCTTATTCGGGGGATTAGCAACTAATGAAAAACTGTTTTTT
CASSLFGGLATNEKLFF
>TRBV6-1|TRBJ1-3|few|.
TGTGCCAGCAGTGAGTTCGCAGGGTCGTTATACACCATATATTTT
CASSEFAGSLYTIYF
>TRBV19|TRBJ1-4|.|.
TGTGCCAGTAGTATGGAACAGGGTATCGCAACTAATGAAAAACTGTTTTTT
CASSMEQGIATNEKLFF
>TRBV18|TRBJ2-7|.|.
TGTGCCAGCTCACCAGAGGACAGCCGGAACGAGCAGTACTTC
CASSPEDSRNEQYF
>TRBV7-3|TRBJ2-7|.|TRBD1
TGTGCCAGCAGCCTAACCGCGACAGGGGCGACCTACGAGCAGTACTTC
CASSLTATGATYEQYF
>TRBV6-1|TRBJ1-2|few|.
TGTGCCAGCAGGGGTGAGGTTGGCTACACCTTC
CASRGEVGYTF
>TRBV9|TRBJ2-3|.|.
TGTGCCAGCAGCGTTCAGGGCGCAGATACGCAGTATTTT
CASSVQGADTQYF
>TRBV27|TRBJ1-1|.|.
TGTGCCAGCAGTTTCTTAGACAGGTTGAACACTGAAGCTTTCTTT
CASSFLDRLNTEAFF
>TRBV12-5|TRBJ1-2|.|TRBD1
TGTGCTAGTGGTTTTATCCCACTCCCCCTAAGAACCGGGACAGGGGGCCATGGCTACACCTTC
CASGFIPLPLRTGTGGHGYTF
>TRBV29-1|TRBJ1-5|once|.
TGCAGCGTTGAAGCAGGGTTCAATCAGCCCCAGCATTTT
CSVEAGFNQPQHF
>TRBV25-1|TRBJ2-1|.|TRBD1
TGTGCCAGCAGTGAACCGAACCGGGACAGTTCGTTCAATGAGCAGTTCTTC
CASSEPNRDSSFNEQFF
>TRBV30|TRBJ1-3|.|.
TGTGCCTGGACTACTGGAAACACCATATATTTT
CAWTTGNTIYF
>TRBV9|TRBJ2-7|.|TRBD1
TGTGCCAGCAGCATGGAAGGACAGGGGAGGGAGCAGTACTTC
CASSMEGQGREQYF
>TRBV5-6|TRBJ1-1|.|.
TGTGCCAGCAGCTTGGCCAGGGGACAAAGGTATACTGAAGCTTTCTTT
CASSLARGQRYTEAFF
>TRBV5-5|TRBJ2-2|.|.
TGTGCCAGCAGCTTGTACTCAGGAACGAACACCGGGGAGCTGTTTTTT
CASSLYSGTNTGELFF
>TRBV19|TRBJ2-1|.|.
TGTGCCAGTAGTATAGAGGATCTAGCCCGTGGTCTAAATGAGCAGTTCTTC
CASSIEDLARGLNEQFF
>TRBV27|TRBJ1-1|.|TRBD1
TGTGCCAGCAGTCCCCGCTGGACAGGGGAGACTGAAGCTTTCTTT
CASSPRWTGETEAFF
>TRBV2|TRBJ1-1|.|TRBD1
TGTGCCAGCAGTGAAATAAGAGGGACAGCCAGAGAAGCTTTCTTT
CASSEIRGTAREAFF
>TRBV28|TRBJ2-7|.|.
TGTGCCAGCAGTCGCAGAGAGAGGCCATGGGAGCAGTACTTC
CASSRRERPWEQYF
>TRBV5-4|TRBJ2-3|.|.
TGTGCCAGCAGCTTGCAGGTCGGGGGCACAGATACGCAGTATTTT
CASSLQVGGTDTQYF
>TRBV11-2|TRBJ1-2|.|TRBD1
TGTGCCACCCAGAGGACAGGGACTGGTGGCTACACCTTC
CATQRTGTGGYTF
>TRBV9|TRBJ2-7|few|TRBD2
TGTGCCAGCAGCGTAGCTGGGACTAGCGCTACCTACGAGCAGTACTTC
CASSVAGTSATYEQYF
>TRBV7-9|TRBJ2-7|.|TRBD2
TGTGCCAGCAGCTTACCTAGCGGGAGTGCATACGAGCAGTACTTC
CASSLPSGSAYEQYF
>TRBV7-8|TRBJ2-2|.|.
TGTGCCAGCAGCCTGGGGGCCCTGAACACCGGGGAGCTGTTTTTT
CASSLGALNTGELFF
>TRBV18|TRBJ2-7|.|TRBD2
TGTGCCAGCTCACCAGGACTAGCGACCGAGCAGTACTTC
CASSPGLATEQYF
>TRBV2|TRBJ2-2|.|TRBD2
TGTGCCAGCAGTGGGGAGGGGCTGAACACCGGGGAGCTGTTTTTT
CASSGEGLNTGELFF
>TRBV6-1|TRBJ1-6|.|.
TGTGCCAGCAGTGAATTGGATGTCAGGCTCGATTCACCCCTCCACTTT
CASSELDVRLDSPLHF